What follows are 20 T cell receptor beta chains derived from one specimen sequenced in a study of T cell responses to AZD1222 COVID-19 vaccine. TCRdb's copy holds only in-frame clones and misses some; the assay was immunoSEQ multiplex PCR. The sample lists about 130,000 clones; roughly 92% were seen once. The sample here was peripheral blood, taken 28 days after the second AZD1222 dose. All receptors derive from an adult who received the AZD1222 COVID-19 vaccine.

This chain joins TRBV7-3 and TRBJ2-1, with D maybe TRBD1 (6 bases). V lost 1 base and J lost 4, with 8 bases in between. Germline-derived CDR1 and CDR2 are SGHTA and FQGTGA. The CDR3 runs to 14 residues. The DNA for the CDR3 is TGTGCCAGCAGCTTAAGGGGGCCGTACAATGAGCAGTTCTTC. Protein: CASSLRGPYNEQFF.

The genes are TRBV7-2 and TRBJ1-1, with 9 bases that match TRBD1. With V trimmed by 4 bases and J by 5 bases, 5 bases remained unmatched. The CDR3 spans 14 residues. CDR1 SGHTA and CDR2 FQGNSA come from the germline V gene. The CDR3 DNA follows: TGTGCCAGCAGCTCCCACAGGGGGCGGACTGAAGCTTTCTTT. Translated: CASSSHRGRTEAFF.

This clone was recorded a few times. V is TRBV11-2 and J is TRBJ1-1; D gene uncertain. Germline V gives CDR1 SGHAT, CDR2 FQNNGV. Trimming removed 5 bases at V and 4 bases at J, with 11 bases between. The CDR3 sequence is 13 residues long. CDR3 sequence: CASSPTRRTEAFF. CDR3 nucleotides: TGTGCCAGCAGCCCGACACGGCGCACTGAAGCTTTCTTT.

This sequence joins TRBV5-1 and TRBJ2-2; TRBD2 is a possible D gene (6 bases). This CDR3 region has 15 residues. Trimming removed 0 bases from V and 6 bases from J, with 12 bases in between. CDR1 SGHRS and CDR2 YFSETQ come from the germline V gene. CDR3 sequence reads: CASSLVAGGPGELFF. CDR3 in DNA: TGCGCCAGCAGCTTGGTGGCCGGGGGTCCCGGGGAGCTGTTTTTT.

This clone occurred a few times. The rearrangement joins TRBV7-2 to TRBJ1-3, with 9 positions matching TRBD1. Germline V gene sequence: CDR1 SGHTA, CDR2 FQGNSA. V was clipped by 4 bases and J by 6 bases; unmatched bases: 13. This CDR3 comprises 17 residues. As DNA, the CDR3 is TGTGCCAGCAGCTCCCCGAGGGGACAGGGAGGAAAAAACACCATATATTTT. Amino acids: CASSSPRGQGGKNTIYF.

In DNA, the CDR3 is TGCGCCAGCAGCTTTACAGGGGGTTCCTACGAGCAGTACTTC. This encodes CASSFTGGSYEQYF. This chain joins TRBV5-1 and TRBJ2-7; 8 bases fit TRBD1. The CDR3 is 14 residues long. Trimming removed 2 bases from V and 1 base from J; junction bases left unmatched: 2. Germline V gives CDR1 SGHRS, CDR2 YFSETQ.

V and J are TRBV28 and TRBJ1-1; 7 bases are a match to TRBD1. The length of the CDR3 is 15 residues. The germline V gene has CDR1 MDHEN and CDR2 SYDVKM. V lost 10 bases, J lost 1 base, and 12 bases stayed unmatched. In nucleotides, the CDR3 is TGTGCCATCCGGGAGACAGGGAATACGAACACTGAAGCTTTCTTT. This encodes CAIRETGNTNTEAFF.

V gene TRBV19 combines with J gene TRBJ1-2; D is undetermined. Trimming pared 5 bases from V and 0 bases from J, leaving 10 bases between. CDR1 is LNHDA, CDR2 SQIVND, per germline (reference sequence). This CDR3 region has 14 residues. CDR3 bases: TGTGCCAGTAGTTTTCGAGCAGCTAACTATGGCTACACCTTC. Its protein product is CASSFRAANYGYTF.

The chain is built from TRBV14 and TRBJ2-7; 13 nucleotides align to TRBD2. V shed 0 bases, J shed 5 bases, and the junction held 4 bases outside the gene matches. CDR1 and CDR2 (germline): SGHDN, FVKESK. The CDR3 spans 16 residues. CDR3 protein: CASSQDGGLAGDEQYF. For the CDR3, the DNA is TGTGCCAGCAGCCAAGATGGAGGACTAGCGGGAGACGAGCAGTACTTC.

The rearrangement links TRBV5-6 to TRBJ1-3; D is possibly TRBD1 (5 bases). Germline lookup yields CDR1 SGHDT and CDR2 YYEEEE. Trimming shortened V by 4 bases and J by 0 bases, and 11 bases separated the two germline ends. CDR3 length equals 15 residues. In DNA, the CDR3 is TGTGCCAGCAGCGGGGACTTTCGCTCTGGAAACACCATATATTTT. Encoded protein: CASSGDFRSGNTIYF.

The chain employs TRBV29-1 and TRBJ2-5, with 10 bases that match TRBD2. The CDR3 spans 14 residues. CDR1 SQVTM and CDR2 ANQGSEA come from the germline V gene. V lost 7 bases and J lost 1; bases outside the gene matches: 6. In DNA form, the CDR3 reads TGCAGCGGTACTAGCGGGGCAATCCAAGAGACCCAGTACTTC. It specifies CSGTSGAIQETQYF.

Here the CDR3 DNA reads TGTGCCAGCAGTTTAACAGGGGGGCGTCAGCCCCAGCATTTT. Translated: CASSLTGGRQPQHF. The chain combines TRBV2 with TRBJ1-5; 8 nucleotides agree with TRBD1. CDR3 size: 14 residues. Germline-derived CDR1 and CDR2 are SNHLY and FYNNEI. V lost 5 bases, J lost 6 bases, and 6 bases stayed unmatched.

J is TRBJ2-1 and V is TRBV9, with 11 positions matching TRBD2. The CDR3 extends over 15 amino acids. V lost 0 bases and J lost 9; bases outside the gene matches: 5. In germline, CDR1 is SGDLS, CDR2 YYNGEE. CDR3 DNA sequence: TGTGCCAGCAGCGTAGGTGGTAGCGGGAGGGCTGAGCAGTTCTTC. It specifies CASSVGGSGRAEQFF.

V is TRBV7-2 and J is TRBJ1-6; tentatively, D is TRBD1 (5 bases). With 6 bases removed from V and 7 bases from J, the gap between germline ends came to 19 bases. From germline, CDR1 is SGHTA and CDR2 FQGNSA. The length of the CDR3 is 16 residues. In DNA form, the CDR3 reads TGTGCCAGCAGTTCTCGGGTAGGGGCGGGAAATTCACCCCTCCACTTT. Its protein product is CASSSRVGAGNSPLHF.

This rearrangement joins TRBV7-9 to TRBJ1-2, with TRBD1 matching 10 bases. The CDR3 is 12 residues long. With 4 bases clipped from V and 7 bases from J, the junction kept 0 bases outside the gene matches. Per germline, CDR1 SEHNR and CDR2 FQNEAQ (reference sequence). CDR3 sequence reads: CASSWTGGGYTF. The CDR3 DNA follows: TGTGCCAGCAGCTGGACAGGGGGTGGCTACACCTTC.

The V call is TRBV20-1, the J call TRBJ2-3, with D hard to call. Trimming left V 8 bases short and J 4 bases short, with 7 bases between. Germline assignment: CDR1 DFQATT and CDR2 SNEGSKA (reference sequence). This CDR3 is 10 amino acids long. CDR3 sequence (DNA): TGCAGTACCTATTCAGATACGCAGTATTTT. It is translated as CSTYSDTQYF.

The chain uses TRBV12-3 or TRBV12-4 and TRBJ2-5; the D is unclear. V was clipped by 6 bases and J by 1 base, with 9 bases between them. CDR3 length: 13 residues. The CDR3 here is CASSPQSQETQYF. The CDR3 nucleotides read TGTGCCAGCAGCCCTCAGTCCCAAGAGACCCAGTACTTC.

The rearrangement links TRBV3-1 (or the pseudogene TRBV3-2) to TRBJ1-1; perhaps TRBD1 as D (5 bases). Trimming cost V 3 bases and J 8 bases, with 13 bases left between them. CDR1 LGHDT and CDR2 YNNKEL come from the germline V gene (reference sequence). This CDR3 comprises 13 residues. The CDR3 here is CASSHGVWGEAFF. The CDR3 nucleotides read TGTGCCAGCAGCCATGGGGTTTGGGGGGAAGCTTTCTTT.

The J gene is TRBJ2-7, the V gene TRBV11-2; D unresolved. V shed 1 base and J shed 5 bases, with 12 bases lying between them. CDR3 length: 14 amino acids. The V gene's germline CDR1 is SGHAT and CDR2 FQNNGV. The CDR3 loop is CASSLGSFRDEQYF. The CDR3, as DNA: TGTGCCAGCAGCTTAGGATCGTTTCGAGACGAGCAGTACTTC.

The V call is TRBV28, the J call TRBJ2-1, with 15 bases fitting TRBD2. The CDR3 runs to 15 residues. V lost 6 bases, J lost 10 bases, and 7 bases stayed unmatched. Germline CDR1 is MDHEN and CDR2 is SYDVKM. This CDR3 reads CASSLRTSGRGEQFF. The CDR3 nucleotides read TGTGCCAGCAGCTTAAGGACTAGCGGGAGGGGGGAGCAGTTCTTC.